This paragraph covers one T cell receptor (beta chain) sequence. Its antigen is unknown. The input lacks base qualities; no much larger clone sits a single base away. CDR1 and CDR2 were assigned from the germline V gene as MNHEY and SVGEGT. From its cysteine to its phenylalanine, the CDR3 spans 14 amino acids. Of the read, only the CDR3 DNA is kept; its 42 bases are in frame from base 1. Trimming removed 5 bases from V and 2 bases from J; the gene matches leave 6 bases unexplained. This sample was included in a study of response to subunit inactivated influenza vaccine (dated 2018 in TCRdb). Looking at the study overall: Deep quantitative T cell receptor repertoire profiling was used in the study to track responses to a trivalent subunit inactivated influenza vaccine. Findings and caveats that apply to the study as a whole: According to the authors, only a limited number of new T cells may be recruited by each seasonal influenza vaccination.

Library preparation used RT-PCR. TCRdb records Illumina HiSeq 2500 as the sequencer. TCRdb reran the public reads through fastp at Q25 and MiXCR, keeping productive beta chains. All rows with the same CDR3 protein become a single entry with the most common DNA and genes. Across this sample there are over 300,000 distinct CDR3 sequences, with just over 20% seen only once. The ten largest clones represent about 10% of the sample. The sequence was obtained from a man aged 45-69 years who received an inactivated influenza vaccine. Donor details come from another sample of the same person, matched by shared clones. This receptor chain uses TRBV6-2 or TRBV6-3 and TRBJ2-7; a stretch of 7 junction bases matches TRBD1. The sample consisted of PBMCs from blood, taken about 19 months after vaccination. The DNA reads TGTGCCAGCAGTGAGGGACAGACCCCCTACGAGCAGTACTTC. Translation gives CASSEGQTPYEQYF.